Shown below are 13 T cell receptor beta chains from a single sample sequenced in a study of T cell responses to AZD1222 COVID-19 vaccine. Libraries were prepared by immunoSEQ multiplex PCR; TCRdb keeps only in-frame clonotypes and omits some of them. The table includes over 150,000 clones, about 91% detected once. Sample: peripheral blood, taken on day 0 of AZD1222 vaccination. These receptors were obtained from an adult in good health.

The chain combines TRBV27 with TRBJ2-3; TRBD1 agrees at 9 bases. The CDR3 consists of 12 residues. Germline V gene lookup returns CDR1 MNHEY and CDR2 SMNVEV (reference sequence). V gave up 3 bases and J gave up 14 bases; unmatched junction bases: 6. The CDR3 is CASSLGQGARYF. The DNA for the CDR3 is TGTGCCAGCAGTTTGGGACAGGGTGCGAGGTATTTT.

This chain links TRBV5-3 with TRBJ1-2; the D gene is possibly TRBD1 (6 bases). TRBV5-3 is an open reading frame whose function is uncertain. This CDR3 has 14 residues. Deletions cut 2 bases from V and 2 bases from J, with 10 bases between. The CDR3 DNA follows: TGTGCCAGAAGCTTAAACAGGGAAAACTATGGCTACACCTTC. Protein sequence: CARSLNRENYGYTF.

The genes are TRBV18 and TRBJ1-2; no firm D call. Per the germline V gene, CDR1 is KGHSH and CDR2 is LQKENI. Trimming shortened V by 6 bases and J by 4 bases, and 12 bases separated the two germline ends. This CDR3 contains 13 residues. As DNA, the CDR3 is TGTGCCAGCTCCGAGTCACTAAGCTATGGCTACACCTTC. It translates to CASSESLSYGYTF.

The J gene is TRBJ2-7, the V gene TRBV19; TRBD2 is a possible D gene (6 bases). In germline, CDR1 is LNHDA, CDR2 SQIVND (reference sequence). The length of the CDR3 is 15 residues. Deletions cut 5 bases from V and 4 bases from J, with 18 bases between. DNA of the CDR3: TGTGCCAGTAGTCTTGGACTAATACCTTCTTACGAGCAGTACTTC. Translated, it gives CASSLGLIPSYEQYF.

The chain carries TRBV12-1 and TRBJ2-3. TRBV12-1 is described as a pseudogene. CDR3 length: 12 residues. For the CDR3, the DNA is TGTGCCAGCCGAGGGGGGATCGGTACGCAGTATTTT. It translates to CASRGGIGTQYF.

This sequence joins TRBV11-2 and TRBJ2-5; 9 bases agree with TRBD2. The V gene end was trimmed by 3 bases and the J gene end by 5 bases; junction bases not matched to a gene: 10. Germline V gene data show CDR1 as SGHAT and CDR2 as FQNNGV. The CDR3 extends over 16 amino acids. CDR3 amino acids: CASSFPRGGAGETQYF. The CDR3 nucleotides read TGTGCCAGCAGCTTCCCCCGCGGGGGGGCCGGGGAGACCCAGTACTTC.

The J gene is TRBJ2-3, the V gene TRBV18; 12 bases align to TRBD2. The germline gives CDR1 KGHSH, CDR2 LQKENI. CDR3 length: 18 residues. The V gene end was trimmed by 4 bases and the J gene end by 6 bases; junction bases not matched to a gene: 14. This CDR3 is CASSLAPLTSGSWDTQYF. CDR3 sequence (DNA): TGTGCCAGCTCACTCGCACCCCTGACTAGCGGGAGTTGGGATACGCAGTATTTT.

This chain joins TRBV30 and TRBJ2-3; no definite D call. The CDR3 runs to 12 residues. With 2 bases removed from V and 5 bases from J, the gap between germline ends came to 8 bases. Germline CDR1 reads GTSNPN; CDR2 reads SVGIG (reference sequence). The CDR3 DNA reads as TGTGCCTGGAGTCCCGTTCTAGATACGCAGTATTTT. Translating it yields CAWSPVLDTQYF. The whole variable domain, filled in from reference TRBV30 and TRBJ2-3, reads SQTIHQWPATLVQPVGSPLSLECTVEGTSNPNLYWYRQAAGRGLQLLFYSVGIGQISSEVPQNLSASRPQDRQFILSSKKLLLSDSGFYLCAWSPVLDTQYFGPGTRLTVL.

This chain connects TRBV7-2 to TRBJ1-4; unclear D gene. Germline V gene lookup returns CDR1 SGHTA and CDR2 FQGNSA. V was trimmed by 5 bases and J by 7 bases, leaving 11 bases between them. This CDR3 region has 13 residues. The DNA of the CDR3 is TGTGCCAGCAGCCCCAGGCGGACTGAAAAACTGTTTTTT. This sequence encodes CASSPRRTEKLFF.

This clone was seen only a few times. The V and J genes are TRBV7-3 and TRBJ2-1; 9 bases fit TRBD2. The CDR3 loop spans 15 amino acids. CDR1 and CDR2 (germline): SGHTA, FQGTGA. Trimming took 1 base from V and 5 from J; bases not matched to a gene: 3. DNA for the CDR3: TGTGCCAGCAGCTTAAGCGGGGGGGCCAACAATGAGCAGTTCTTC. It specifies CASSLSGGANNEQFF.

The chain has TRBV5-8 and TRBJ1-3; weak D call: TRBD1 (5 bases). V shed 4 bases and J shed 8 bases, with 19 bases lying between them. The germline V gene has CDR1 SGHTS and CDR2 YDEGEE. This CDR3 spans 15 amino acids. CDR3 in amino acids: CASSGTDLRQHTIYF. The CDR3 nucleotides read TGTGCCAGCAGCGGGACGGACCTAAGACAACACACCATATATTTT.

The chain couples TRBV5-5 to TRBJ2-3; a weak D match, TRBD2 (5 bases). The CDR3 has 20 amino acids. Germline CDR1 reads SGHKS; CDR2 reads YYEKEE (reference sequence). V dropped 4 bases and J dropped 1 base, with 28 bases sitting between them. CDR3 bases: TGTGCCAGCAGCGGTGAAACCGGCTGGAAAGGGAGCCAGGGCACAGATACGCAGTATTTT. Its translation is CASSGETGWKGSQGTDTQYF. Full variable domain (missing parts from reference TRBV5-5 and TRBJ2-3): DAGVTQSPTHLIKTRGQQVTLRCSPISGHKSVSWYQQVLGQGPQFIFQYYEKEERGRGNFPDRFSARQFPNYSSELNVNALLLGDSALYLCASSGETGWKGSQGTDTQYFGPGTRLTVL.

The genes are TRBV7-8 and TRBJ2-6, with 8 bases that match TRBD1. Germline V gives CDR1 SGHVS, CDR2 FQNEAQ. The CDR3 is 18 residues long. With 5 bases clipped from V and 0 bases from J, the junction kept 9 bases outside the gene matches. CDR3 DNA sequence: TGTGCCAGCAGCCCGCGGACAGGGACCCCCTCTGGGGCCAACGTCCTGACTTTC. This gives the protein CASSPRTGTPSGANVLTF.